These 23 T cell receptor beta chains were sequenced from one sample in a study of blood T cell repertoires in COVID-19. Sequencing was performed with immunoSEQ multiplex PCR; in TCRdb, only in-frame clones are kept and a portion is missing. Here the sample spans 200,000 to 300,000 clones, 83% being singletons. The specimen sequenced was peripheral blood. These receptors originate from a human donor in a cohort sampled during active COVID-19.

The chain couples TRBV27 to TRBJ1-2; D is possibly TRBD1 (5 bases). The germline V gene has CDR1 MNHEY and CDR2 SMNVEV (reference sequence). V gave up 5 bases and J gave up 6 bases, with 19 bases separating them. CDR3 size: 15 residues. CDR3 DNA: TGTGCCAGCAGTCGCGGGACCGCATATCTAGATGGCTACACCTTC. Its protein product is CASSRGTAYLDGYTF.

The chain employs TRBV30 and TRBJ1-2; D not certain. The V end was cut by 0 bases, the J end by 8 bases, with 16 bases between. The length of the CDR3 is 14 residues. Germline V lookup: CDR1 GTSNPN, CDR2 SVGIG (reference sequence). CDR3 loop: CAWSVIGRGGGYTF. DNA of the CDR3: TGTGCCTGGAGTGTAATTGGACGGGGAGGAGGCTACACCTTC.

The V gene is TRBV20-1, the J gene TRBJ2-1, with D perhaps matching TRBD1 (5 bases). This CDR3 is 10 amino acids long. CDR1 is DFQATT, CDR2 SNEGSKA, per germline (reference sequence). V was pared by 3 bases and J by 12 bases, with 9 bases between. The CDR3 is CSASRVGQFF. DNA for the CDR3: TGCAGTGCTAGCAGGGTGGGGCAGTTCTTC.

This chain joins TRBV7-9 and TRBJ2-3; 8 positions agree with TRBD1. V dropped 7 bases and J dropped 1; count of bases not matched to a gene: 7. Germline V CDR1 and CDR2: SEHNR, FQNEAQ (reference sequence). The CDR3 spans 15 residues. CDR3 bases: TGTGCCAGCACCTGGTCGGGACAGGGCACAGATACGCAGTATTTT. It yields the protein CASTWSGQGTDTQYF.

This clone was observed a handful of times. The chain links TRBV11-2 to TRBJ2-1; 13 positions match TRBD2. The CDR3 loop spans 15 amino acids. The ends lost 4 bases at V and 6 bases at J; junction bases unmatched: 3. Germline V gene sequence: CDR1 SGHAT, CDR2 FQNNGV. DNA of the CDR3: TGTGCCAGCAGCTGGGGGACTAGCGGGACCAATGAGCAGTTCTTC. This sequence encodes CASSWGTSGTNEQFF.

The chain recombines TRBV28 with TRBJ2-5; 7 bases align to TRBD2. V was pared by 8 bases and J by 5 bases, with 5 bases of the junction left unmatched. CDR1 MDHEN and CDR2 SYDVKM come from the germline V gene. The CDR3 runs to 12 residues. The CDR3 bases are TGTGCCAGCGGGAGGGCCTTGGAGACCCAGTACTTC. Translating gives CASGRALETQYF.

The CDR3 DNA reads as TGTGCCAGCAGCTTGGATAGGACTAGCTACAATGAGCAGTTCTTC. Protein sequence: CASSLDRTSYNEQFF. This chain connects TRBV5-6 to TRBJ2-1, with 7 nucleotides matching TRBD2. Germline trimming cut 0 bases from V and 3 bases from J; bases unmatched to any gene: 3. In germline, CDR1 is SGHDT, CDR2 YYEEEE. This CDR3 has 15 amino acids.

This chain uses TRBV6-6 with TRBJ2-1, with 13 bases fitting TRBD2. From germline, CDR1 is MNHNY and CDR2 SVGAGI (reference sequence). J lost 9 bases, V lost 4 bases, and 3 bases had no gene match. CDR3 length: 14 residues. This CDR3 reads CASSSLAGGGEQFF. In DNA, the CDR3 is TGTGCCAGCAGTTCACTAGCGGGAGGGGGTGAGCAGTTCTTC.

The chain uses TRBV29-1 and TRBJ1-1; TRBD1 matches 9 bases. Germline V gene lookup returns CDR1 SQVTM and CDR2 ANQGSEA. The junction had 8 bases not matched to a gene; V was cut back by 7 bases and J by 5 bases. This CDR3 has 13 amino acids. In DNA, the CDR3 is TGCAGCGCAAGGACAGGGGAAGGTACTGAAGCTTTCTTT. Its translation: CSARTGEGTEAFF.

This chain joins TRBV5-1 and TRBJ2-7, with TRBD2 as a possible D gene (6 bases). Between the trimmed V and J ends, which lost 1 base and 2 bases, there was a span of 10 bases. CDR1 and CDR2 from the germline V gene are SGHRS and YFSETQ. The CDR3 runs to 14 residues. CDR3 nucleotides: TGCGCCAGCAGCTTGTTAGGCGGGACCTACGAGCAGTACTTC. Its protein product is CASSLLGGTYEQYF.

V and J are TRBV2 and TRBJ2-7; 11 bases fit TRBD1. Trimming at V came to 6 bases and at J to 7 bases, leaving 11 bases not matched to a gene. This CDR3 region has 15 residues. Germline V gene data show CDR1 as SNHLY and CDR2 as FYNNEI. The CDR3 DNA reads TGTGCCAGCAGCGAGGACAGGGGGCTTCTAAGGGAGCAGTACTTC. It translates to CASSEDRGLLREQYF.

This clone has only a few counts. V gene TRBV7-9 combines with J gene TRBJ1-5; unclear D gene. Germline-derived CDR1 and CDR2 are SEHNR and FQNEAQ (reference sequence). The CDR3 spans 15 residues. V lost 1 base to trimming and J lost 7 bases, with 14 bases between them. In DNA, the CDR3 is TGTGCCAGCAGCTTAGAGATAGGGAGCGCACAGCCCCAGCATTTT. Translated: CASSLEIGSAQPQHF.

V usage is TRBV28 and J usage is TRBJ1-4; maybe TRBD1 (6 bases). CDR3 length equals 15 residues. Trimming shortened V by 6 bases and J by 8 bases, and 19 bases separated the two germline ends. From germline, CDR1 is MDHEN and CDR2 SYDVKM. The DNA for the CDR3 is TGTGCCAGCAGCCGAGGGGGACAAAAGGGGGAAAAACTGTTTTTT. It encodes CASSRGGQKGEKLFF. Looking up the rest from reference TRBV28 and TRBJ1-4 gives the full variable domain: DVKVTQSSRYLVKRTGEKVFLECVQDMDHENMFWYRQDPGLGLRLIYFSYDVKMKEKGDIPEGYSVSREKKERFSLILESASTNQTSMYLCASSRGGQKGEKLFFGSGTQLSVL.

The CDR3 sequence: CASSVYRGPINQPQHF. CDR3 in DNA: TGTGCCAGCAGTGTATACAGGGGGCCTATCAATCAGCCCCAGCATTTT. V is TRBV28 and J is TRBJ1-5, with 9 bases that match TRBD1. Germline loops: CDR1 MDHEN, CDR2 SYDVKM. Trimming at V came to 5 bases and at J to 3 bases, leaving 8 bases not matched to a gene. This CDR3 comprises 16 residues.

This chain joins TRBV12-5 and TRBJ1-4, with D perhaps matching TRBD1 (6 bases). The germline gives CDR1 LGHNT, CDR2 FRNRAP. The CDR3 is made up of 16 amino acids. V gave up 0 bases and J gave up 0 bases, with 8 bases separating them. The CDR3 here is CASGLVQGPTNEKLFF. CDR3 sequence (DNA): TGTGCTAGTGGTTTGGTACAGGGACCAACTAATGAAAAACTGTTTTTT.

The V gene is TRBV4-2, the J gene TRBJ1-6, with a possible D match to TRBD1 (6 bases). Germline V gives CDR1 LGHNA, CDR2 YNFKEQ. Deletions cut 0 bases from V and 9 bases from J, with 15 bases between. CDR3 length equals 16 residues. The CDR3 protein is CASSQERQAQGSPLHF. CDR3 coding DNA: TGTGCCAGCAGCCAAGAAAGACAGGCCCAGGGTTCACCCCTCCACTTT.

This chain links TRBV7-2 with TRBJ2-7; 12 bases match TRBD1. Germline V lookup: CDR1 SGHTA, CDR2 FQGNSA. V was pared by 5 bases and J by 2 bases, with 7 bases of the junction left unmatched. This CDR3 region has 16 residues. The CDR3 here is CASSVGTGGSAYEQYF. CDR3 sequence (DNA): TGTGCCAGCAGCGTAGGGACAGGGGGCAGCGCCTACGAGCAGTACTTC.

The genes are TRBV11-3 and TRBJ2-2, with a tentative D call TRBD2 (6 bases). The CDR3 consists of 15 residues. Trimming took 5 bases from V and 0 from J, leaving 10 bases between them. Germline CDR1 SGHNT, CDR2 YENEEA. The chain's CDR3 is CASSEGLPNTGELFF. The CDR3 DNA is TGTGCCAGCAGCGAGGGACTCCCGAACACCGGGGAGCTGTTTTTT.

This rearrangement joins TRBV6-6 to TRBJ1-1; D may be TRBD1 (5 bases). CDR3 length equals 15 residues. Germline-derived CDR1 and CDR2 are MNHNY and SVGAGI (reference sequence). With 4 bases removed from V and 4 bases from J, the gap between germline ends came to 16 bases. The CDR3 coding sequence is TGTGCCAGCAGTTTCCCCCGGGTGGGGGGCACTGAAGCTTTCTTT. It is translated as CASSFPRVGGTEAFF.

The gene calls are TRBV6-5 and TRBJ1-2; possible D gene TRBD1, 5 bases. The germline V gene has CDR1 MNHEY and CDR2 SVGAGI. The V and J ends lost 10 bases and 4 bases respectively, with 16 bases between them. The CDR3 is 13 residues long. CDR3: CATAVDRSYGYTF. The CDR3 nucleotides are TGTGCCACGGCGGTAGACAGATCCTATGGCTACACCTTC.

The chain is built from TRBV11-3 and TRBJ2-7, with D possibly being TRBD2 (5 bases). The CDR3 contains 15 residues. Trimming removed 3 bases at V and 5 bases at J, with 17 bases between. CDR1 is SGHNT, CDR2 YENEEA, per germline. The CDR3 protein is CASSLRAMSVDEQYF. The CDR3 region has the DNA TGTGCCAGCAGCTTGAGGGCCATGTCAGTCGACGAGCAGTACTTC.

The V and J genes are TRBV27 and TRBJ1-1, with D maybe TRBD1 (6 bases). This CDR3 has 15 amino acids. V was trimmed by 3 bases and J by 5 bases, leaving 16 bases between them. The V gene's germline CDR1 is MNHEY and CDR2 SMNVEV (reference sequence). The CDR3 sequence: CASSFTGGEGTEAFF. The CDR3 bases are TGTGCCAGCAGTTTCACGGGGGGCGAGGGGACTGAAGCTTTCTTT.

The chain couples TRBV2 to TRBJ1-1; perhaps TRBD1 as D (5 bases). V lost 5 bases and J 1 base, leaving 17 bases between the germline ends. This CDR3 has 16 residues. Germline V gene sequence: CDR1 SNHLY, CDR2 FYNNEI. CDR3 loop: CASSQKQGSGNTEAFF. In nucleotides, the CDR3 is TGTGCCAGCAGTCAAAAGCAGGGATCGGGGAACACTGAAGCTTTCTTT.